The rows below give T cell receptor beta chains drawn from one sample of a study of cytomegalovirus exposure and HLA in healthy donors. Libraries were prepared by immunoSEQ multiplex PCR; TCRdb keeps only in-frame clonotypes and omits some of them. The repertoire holds roughly 100,000 clones, with roughly three quarters as singletons. Sample: PBMCs. The receptors derive from a man aged 50 to 59 in good health and CMV-seropositive. The CDR3 runs from the conserved cysteine through the conserved F or W. The D gene is left open where the match is weak. Clone size is shown for a subset of rows, as once, few, many or a class of expanded clone.

NA	NA	TRBV7-3	TRBJ2-2	TGTGCCAGCAGCTTAGGCGGGACAGATAACACCGGGGAGCTGTTTTTT	CASSLGGTDNTGELFF
NA	TRBD2	TRBV18	TRBJ2-1	TGTGCCAGCCAACCCGGGACTAGCGGGAGCTATGAGCAGTTCTTC	CASQPGTSGSYEQFF
NA	NA	TRBV19	TRBJ2-1	TGTGCCAGTAGTATAGATCTGTCCCTACCCTCCTACAATGAGCAGTTCTTC	CASSIDLSLPSYNEQFF
NA	TRBD2	TRBV5-5	TRBJ2-1	TGTGCCAGCAGCCCGGGACTAGCGGGAGGGATAAGCTCCTACAATGAGCAGTTCTTC	CASSPGLAGGISSYNEQFF
few	NA	TRBV11-2	TRBJ1-5	TGTGCCAGCAGCTTAGTGGAGGGAGATCAGCCCCAGCATTTT	CASSLVEGDQPQHF
few	TRBD2	TRBV10-3	TRBJ2-4	TGTGCCATCAGTGAGGTAGCGGGAGTGGAGGACATTCAGTACTTC	CAISEVAGVEDIQYF
NA	TRBD2	TRBV7-6	TRBJ2-3	TGTGCCAGCAGCCACACAGGACTAGCGGGAGGCCCCTCCCCCACAGATACGCAGTATTTT	CASSHTGLAGGPSPTDTQYF
few	NA	TRBV7-6	TRBJ1-5	TGTGCCAGCAGCCAGACAGCTAATAGCAATCAGCCCCAGCATTTT	CASSQTANSNQPQHF
NA	TRBD1	TRBV28	TRBJ1-2	TGTGCCAGCAGTTTAAACAGGGGCCCCGGGGGCTACACCTTC	CASSLNRGPGGYTF
once	TRBD2	TRBV4-1	TRBJ2-1	TGTGCCAGCAGCCAAGATGCTGGCGGGGGAAGCAATGAGCAGTTCTTC	CASSQDAGGGSNEQFF
NA	TRBD2	TRBV9	TRBJ2-1	TGTGCCAGCAGCGTAGAACGGCAGGCTAGCGGGAGGGATGAGCAGTTCTTC	CASSVERQASGRDEQFF
NA	TRBD2	TRBV11-2	TRBJ2-6	TGTGCCAGCAGCTTAGAGGGGGGGTCAGGGGCCAACGTCCTGACTTTC	CASSLEGGSGANVLTF
NA	TRBD2	TRBV19	TRBJ2-7	TGTGCCAGTAGTATTGGGGGGGGATTCTACGAGCAGTACTTC	CASSIGGGFYEQYF
NA	NA	TRBV15	TRBJ1-4	TGTGCCACCAGCAGAGTAGTGCCGGAGAGGAAACTGTTTTTT	CATSRVVPERKLFF
few	TRBD1	TRBV19	TRBJ2-1	TGTGCCAGTAGTAAGGACAGGGGTTCCTACAATGAGCAGTTCTTC	CASSKDRGSYNEQFF
NA	TRBD1	TRBV19	TRBJ1-5	TGTGCCAGTAGTGAACCGGGACAGGGGTTTTGGCAGCCCCAGCATTTT	CASSEPGQGFWQPQHF
NA	TRBD2	TRBV29-1	TRBJ2-1	TGCAGCGTTGAAGGACTAGCGGGCCTGAGCTCCTACAATGAGCAGTTCTTC	CSVEGLAGLSSYNEQFF
NA	NA	TRBV4-2	TRBJ2-2	TGTGCCAGCAGCCAAGAGACAGGGAACACCGGGGAGCTGTTTTTT	CASSQETGNTGELFF
NA	NA	TRBV27	TRBJ1-6	TGTGCCAGCAGCCAGACAGTACTTCTTAATTCACCCCTCCACTTT	CASSQTVLLNSPLHF
NA	NA	TRBV2	TRBJ1-6	TGTGCCAGCAGGACCCAGCCAGGGGAAAATTCACCCCTCCACTTT	CASRTQPGENSPLHF
NA	NA	TRBV27	TRBJ2-5	TGTGCCAGCAGTTCCCGACGGGGAGGAGGATTAGAGACCCAGTACTTC	CASSSRRGGGLETQYF
NA	NA	TRBV5-5	TRBJ1-1	TGTGCCAGCAGTTGGAAGACAGACACTGAAGCTTTCTTT	CASSWKTDTEAFF
few	TRBD1	TRBV28	TRBJ2-5	TGTGCCAGCACCAAAGGGGGACAGGGGGCCGGAGAGACCCAGTACTTC	CASTKGGQGAGETQYF
NA	TRBD2	TRBV28	TRBJ2-5	TGTGCCAGCAAAAGGGGCGGGAGGAGGGATGAGACCCAGTACTTC	CASKRGGRRDETQYF
NA	TRBD1	TRBV19	TRBJ1-4	TGTGCCAGTAGTTCGAGGACAGGTGCTAATGAAAAACTGTTTTTT	CASSSRTGANEKLFF
few	NA	TRBV6-5	TRBJ1-6	TGTGCCAGCAGTTACGTTGAGGGATACTATAATTCACCCCTCCACTTT	CASSYVEGYYNSPLHF
NA	TRBD2	TRBV28	TRBJ2-5	TGTGCCAGCAGCCATTTCGCTAGCGGGGAGACCCAGTACTTC	CASSHFASGETQYF
NA	TRBD1	TRBV9	TRBJ2-1	TGTGCCAGCAGCGCCGGACAGGGGGCCTACAATGAGCAGTTCTTC	CASSAGQGAYNEQFF
NA	TRBD1	TRBV7-3	TRBJ2-5	TGTGCCAGCAGCTGGACAGGGGATACCCAGTACTTC	CASSWTGDTQYF
NA	NA	TRBV27	TRBJ2-7	TGTGCCAGCAGTTCGACAGGGAGGTACGAGCAGTACTTC	CASSSTGRYEQYF
NA	TRBD1	TRBV6-5	TRBJ1-5	TGTGCCAGCAGGACAGGGGGTAGCAATCAGCCCCAGCATTTT	CASRTGGSNQPQHF